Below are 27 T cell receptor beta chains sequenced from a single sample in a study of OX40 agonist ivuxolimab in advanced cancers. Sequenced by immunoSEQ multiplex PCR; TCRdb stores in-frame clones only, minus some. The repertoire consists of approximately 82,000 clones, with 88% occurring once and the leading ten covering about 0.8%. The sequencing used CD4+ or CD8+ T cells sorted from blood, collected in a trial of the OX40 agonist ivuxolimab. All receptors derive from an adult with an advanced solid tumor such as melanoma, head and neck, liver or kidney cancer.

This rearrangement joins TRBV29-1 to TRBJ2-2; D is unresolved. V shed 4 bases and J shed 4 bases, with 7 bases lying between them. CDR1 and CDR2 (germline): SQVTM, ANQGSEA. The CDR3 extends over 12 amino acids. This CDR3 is CSVGPPTGELFF. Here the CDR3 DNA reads TGCAGCGTTGGCCCCCCCACCGGGGAGCTGTTTTTT.

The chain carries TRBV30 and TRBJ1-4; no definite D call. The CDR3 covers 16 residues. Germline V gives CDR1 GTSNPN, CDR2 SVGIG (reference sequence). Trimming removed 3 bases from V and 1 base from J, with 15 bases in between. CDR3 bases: TGTGCCTGGAGCACGTCCCGGGGAGGAACTAATGAAAAACTGTTTTTT. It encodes CAWSTSRGGTNEKLFF.

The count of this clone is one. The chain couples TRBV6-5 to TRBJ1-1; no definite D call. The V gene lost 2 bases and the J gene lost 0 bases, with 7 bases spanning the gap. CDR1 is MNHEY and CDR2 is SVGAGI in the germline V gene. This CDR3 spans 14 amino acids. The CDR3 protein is CASSYRTMNTEAFF. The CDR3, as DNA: TGTGCCAGCAGTTACAGAACCATGAACACTGAAGCTTTCTTT.

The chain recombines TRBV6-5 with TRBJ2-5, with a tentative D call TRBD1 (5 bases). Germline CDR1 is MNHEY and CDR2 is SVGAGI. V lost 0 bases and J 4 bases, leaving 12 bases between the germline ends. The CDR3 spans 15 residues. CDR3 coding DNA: TGTGCCAGCAGTTACTCGACCAGGGCCGGAGAGACCCAGTACTTC. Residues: CASSYSTRAGETQYF.

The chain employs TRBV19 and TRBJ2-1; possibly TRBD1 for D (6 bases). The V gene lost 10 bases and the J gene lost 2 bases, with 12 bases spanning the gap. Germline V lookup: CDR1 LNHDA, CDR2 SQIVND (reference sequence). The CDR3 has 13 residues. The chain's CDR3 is CATRDTAYNEQFF. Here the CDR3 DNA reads TGTGCCACCCGGGACACAGCCTACAATGAGCAGTTCTTC.

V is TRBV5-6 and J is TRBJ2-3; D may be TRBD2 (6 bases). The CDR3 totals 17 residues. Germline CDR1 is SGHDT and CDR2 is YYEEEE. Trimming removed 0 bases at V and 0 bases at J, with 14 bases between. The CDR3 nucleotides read TGTGCCAGCAGCTTGGTCTTTCGGGGAGGTAGCACAGATACGCAGTATTTT. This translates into CASSLVFRGGSTDTQYF.

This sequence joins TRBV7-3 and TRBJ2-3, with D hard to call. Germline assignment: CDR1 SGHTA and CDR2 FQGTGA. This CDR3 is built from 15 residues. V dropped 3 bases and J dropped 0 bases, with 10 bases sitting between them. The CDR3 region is CASSLMARSTDTQYF. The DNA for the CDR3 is TGTGCCAGCAGCTTGATGGCGAGAAGCACAGATACGCAGTATTTT.

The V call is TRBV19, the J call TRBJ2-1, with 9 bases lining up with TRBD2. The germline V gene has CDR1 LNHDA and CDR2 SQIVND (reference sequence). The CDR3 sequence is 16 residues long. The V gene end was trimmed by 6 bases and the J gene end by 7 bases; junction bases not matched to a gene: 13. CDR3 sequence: CASSQAAGGQRNEQFF. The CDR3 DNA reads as TGTGCCAGTAGCCAAGCCGCGGGAGGGCAAAGAAATGAGCAGTTCTTC.

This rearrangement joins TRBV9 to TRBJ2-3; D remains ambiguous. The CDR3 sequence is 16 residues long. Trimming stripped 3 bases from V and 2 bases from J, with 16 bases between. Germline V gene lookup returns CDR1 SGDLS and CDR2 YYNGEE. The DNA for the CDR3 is TGTGCCAGCAGCGCCTACCTCGACCCGGCCACAGATACGCAGTATTTT. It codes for CASSAYLDPATDTQYF.

The CDR3 is CASSVGGRAGVGEQYF. CDR3 bases: TGTGCCAGCAGCGTAGGTGGTAGGGCGGGAGTAGGTGAGCAGTACTTC. This rearrangement joins TRBV9 to TRBJ2-7; 7 bases fit TRBD2. V was clipped by 0 bases and J by 7 bases; unmatched bases: 13. This CDR3 region has 16 residues. CDR1 is SGDLS and CDR2 is YYNGEE in the germline V gene.

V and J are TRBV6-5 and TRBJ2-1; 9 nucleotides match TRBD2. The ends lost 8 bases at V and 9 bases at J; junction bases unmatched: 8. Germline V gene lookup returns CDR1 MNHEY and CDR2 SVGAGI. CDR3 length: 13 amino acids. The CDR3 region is CASAGIAGVEQFF. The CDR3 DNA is TGTGCCAGCGCTGGTATAGCGGGAGTTGAGCAGTTCTTC.

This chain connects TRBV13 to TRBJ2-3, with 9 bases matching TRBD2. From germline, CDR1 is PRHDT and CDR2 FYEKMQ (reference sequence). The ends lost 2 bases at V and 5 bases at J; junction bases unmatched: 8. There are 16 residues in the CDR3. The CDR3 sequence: CASSLFRAGGGDTQYF. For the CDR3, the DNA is TGTGCCAGCAGCTTATTCAGAGCGGGGGGAGGAGATACGCAGTATTTT.

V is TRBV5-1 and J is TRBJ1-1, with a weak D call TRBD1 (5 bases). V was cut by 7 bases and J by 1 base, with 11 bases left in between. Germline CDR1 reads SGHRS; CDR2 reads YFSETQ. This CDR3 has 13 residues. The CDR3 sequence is CASGGVENTEAFF. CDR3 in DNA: TGCGCCAGCGGGGGTGTAGAGAACACTGAAGCTTTCTTT.

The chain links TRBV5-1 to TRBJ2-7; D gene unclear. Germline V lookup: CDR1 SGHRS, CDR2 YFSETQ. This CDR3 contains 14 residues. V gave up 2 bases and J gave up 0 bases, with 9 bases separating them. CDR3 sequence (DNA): TGCGCCAGCAGCTTAGGCCCATTCTCCTACGAGCAGTACTTC. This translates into CASSLGPFSYEQYF.

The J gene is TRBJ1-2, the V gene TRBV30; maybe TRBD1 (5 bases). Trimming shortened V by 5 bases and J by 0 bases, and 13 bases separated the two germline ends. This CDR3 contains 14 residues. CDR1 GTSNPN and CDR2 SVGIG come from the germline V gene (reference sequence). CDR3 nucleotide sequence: TGTGCCTGGGGCAGGGACCGAGCTAACTATGGCTACACCTTC. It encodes CAWGRDRANYGYTF.

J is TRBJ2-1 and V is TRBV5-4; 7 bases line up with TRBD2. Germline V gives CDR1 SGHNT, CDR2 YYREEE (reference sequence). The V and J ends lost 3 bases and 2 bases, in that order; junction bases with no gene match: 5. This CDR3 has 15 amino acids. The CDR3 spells CASSSSSGTYNEQFF. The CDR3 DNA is TGTGCCAGCAGCTCATCTAGCGGAACCTACAATGAGCAGTTCTTC.

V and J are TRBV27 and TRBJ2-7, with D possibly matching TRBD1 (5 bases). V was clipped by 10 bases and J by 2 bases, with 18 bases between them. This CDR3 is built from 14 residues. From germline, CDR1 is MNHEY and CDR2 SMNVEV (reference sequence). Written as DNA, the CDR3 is TGTGCCACCCAAGCTGTCAGGGATGCCTACGAGCAGTACTTC. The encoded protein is CATQAVRDAYEQYF.

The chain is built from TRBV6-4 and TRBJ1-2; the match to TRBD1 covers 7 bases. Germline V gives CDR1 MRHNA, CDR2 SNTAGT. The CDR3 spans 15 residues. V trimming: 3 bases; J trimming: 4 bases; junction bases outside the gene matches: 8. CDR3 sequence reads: CASSEGAGDSYGYTF. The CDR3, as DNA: TGTGCCAGCAGTGAAGGGGCAGGGGACAGCTATGGCTACACCTTC.

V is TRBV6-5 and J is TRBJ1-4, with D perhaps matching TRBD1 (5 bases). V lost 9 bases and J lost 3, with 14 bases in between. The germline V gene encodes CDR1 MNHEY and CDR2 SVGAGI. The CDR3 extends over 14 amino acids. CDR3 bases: TGTGCCAGTGGGGGGGTTTCGGCTAATGAAAAACTGTTTTTT. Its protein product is CASGGVSANEKLFF.

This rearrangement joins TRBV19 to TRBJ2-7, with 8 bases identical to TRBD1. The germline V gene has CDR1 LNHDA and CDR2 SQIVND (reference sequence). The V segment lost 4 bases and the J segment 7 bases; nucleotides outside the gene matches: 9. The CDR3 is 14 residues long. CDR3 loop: CASSNQGARGEQYF. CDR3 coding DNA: TGTGCCAGTAGTAACCAGGGGGCAAGGGGTGAGCAGTACTTC.

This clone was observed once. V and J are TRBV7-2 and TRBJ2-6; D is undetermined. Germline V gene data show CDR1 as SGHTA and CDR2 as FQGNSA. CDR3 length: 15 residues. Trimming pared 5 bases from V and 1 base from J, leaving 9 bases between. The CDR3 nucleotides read TGTGCCAGCAGCAAACGGGTTTCTGGGGCCAACGTCCTGACTTTC. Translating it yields CASSKRVSGANVLTF. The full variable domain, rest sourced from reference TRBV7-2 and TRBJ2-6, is GAGVSQSPSNKVTEKGKDVELRCDPISGHTALYWYRQSLGQGLEFLIYFQGNSAPDKSGLPSDRFSAERTGGSVSTLTIQRTQQEDSAVYLCASSKRVSGANVLTFGAGSRLTVL.

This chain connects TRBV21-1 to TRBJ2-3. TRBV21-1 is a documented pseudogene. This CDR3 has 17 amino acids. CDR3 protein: CASMRRGFGGDTDTQYF. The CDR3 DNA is TGTGCCAGCATGCGACGTGGATTTGGGGGAGACACAGATACGCAGTATTTT.

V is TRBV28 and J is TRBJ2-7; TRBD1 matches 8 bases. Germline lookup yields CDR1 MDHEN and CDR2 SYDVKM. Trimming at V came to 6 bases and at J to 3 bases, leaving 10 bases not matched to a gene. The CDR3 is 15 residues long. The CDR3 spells CASRAAGTGGYEQYF. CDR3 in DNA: TGTGCCAGCAGGGCAGCCGGGACAGGAGGCTACGAGCAGTACTTC.

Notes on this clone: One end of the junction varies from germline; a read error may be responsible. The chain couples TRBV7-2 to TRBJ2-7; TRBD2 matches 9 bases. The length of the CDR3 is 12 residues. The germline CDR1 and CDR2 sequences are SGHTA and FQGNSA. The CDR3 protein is CASSGLTSGLIF. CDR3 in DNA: TGTGCCAGCAGCGGGTTAACTAGCGGGCTAATCTTC.

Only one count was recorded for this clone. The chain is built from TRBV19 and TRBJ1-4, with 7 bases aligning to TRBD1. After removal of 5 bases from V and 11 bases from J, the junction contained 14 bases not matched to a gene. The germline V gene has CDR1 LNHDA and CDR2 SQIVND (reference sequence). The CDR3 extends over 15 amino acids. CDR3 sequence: CASSETGEVTGKLFF. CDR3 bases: TGTGCCAGTAGTGAAACAGGGGAGGTTACCGGGAAACTGTTTTTT.

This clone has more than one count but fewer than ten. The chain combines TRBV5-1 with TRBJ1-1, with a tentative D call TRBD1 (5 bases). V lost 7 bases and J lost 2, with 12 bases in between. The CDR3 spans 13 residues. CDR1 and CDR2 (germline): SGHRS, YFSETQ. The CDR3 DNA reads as TGCGCCAGCGGGAGGCAGGGAAACACTGAAGCTTTCTTT. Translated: CASGRQGNTEAFF.

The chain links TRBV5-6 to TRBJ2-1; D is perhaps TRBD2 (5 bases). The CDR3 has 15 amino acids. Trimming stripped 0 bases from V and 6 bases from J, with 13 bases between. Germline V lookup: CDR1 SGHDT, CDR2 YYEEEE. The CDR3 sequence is CASSLVSLSGNEQFF. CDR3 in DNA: TGTGCCAGCAGCTTGGTCTCCCTAAGCGGCAATGAGCAGTTCTTC.